This T cell receptor (beta chain) was sequenced in a study of response to subunit inactivated influenza vaccine. This clonotype was seen more than once but under ten times. What it recognizes is unknown. Study results and limitations: The study's authors posited that every seasonal influenza vaccination enlists few new T cells.

TCRdb redid the calling of the RT-PCR reads with MiXCR, one entry per CDR3 protein. The top ten hold around 12% of the sample, which has 500,000 or so distinct CDR3 sequences, roughly 11% seen once. Germline V gene data show CDR1 as DFQATT and CDR2 as SNEGSKA (reference sequence). The length of the CDR3 is 12 residues. Trimming shortened V by 5 bases and J by 0 bases, and 7 bases separated the two germline ends. The chain combines TRBV20-1 with TRBJ1-1, with D possibly being TRBD1 (6 bases). The origin of this receptor is a man between 45 and 60 years old who received an inactivated influenza vaccine. The sequenced sample was PBMCs from blood, obtained about 40 days after vaccination. CDR3 amino acids: CSASGVNTEAFF. DNA of the CDR3: TGCAGTGCTTCAGGGGTGAACACTGAAGCTTTCTTT.